A single sample is the source of the 23 T cell receptor beta chains below, sequenced in a study of spatial heterogeneity in lung cancer. TCRdb used MiXCR to reprocess the 5' RACE reads, holding one entry per CDR3 protein. The sample yields approximately 13,000 distinct CDR3 sequences, roughly 5.2% seen once. The time point: sample taken at primary tumor resection. The study sequenced unsorted whole RNA from tumor, nontumor lung or frozen PBMC. The sample was lung tumor tissue, taken at surgery. The receptors derive from a human donor with early-stage non-small cell lung cancer.

This clonotype was recorded many times. As an off-target read in a library built for alpha chains, this beta chain has a frequency of little significance. The chain is built from TRBV6-2 or TRBV6-3 and TRBJ2-1; perhaps TRBD2 as D (6 bases). The V gene lost 0 bases and the J gene lost 15 bases, with 12 bases spanning the gap. Germline V gene data show CDR1 as MNHEY and CDR2 as SVGEGT. The CDR3 is 12 amino acids. The CDR3 spells CASSYSAGMRFF. Written as DNA, the CDR3 is TGTGCCAGCAGTTACTCGGCGGGAATGAGGTTCTTC.

About this clonotype: In a library made to pick up alpha chains, this beta chain is a stray read with a size that means little. V is TRBV14 and J is TRBJ2-3; D possibly corresponds to TRBD2 (5 bases). Per the germline V gene, CDR1 is SGHDN and CDR2 is FVKESK. Trimming removed 2 bases from V and 4 bases from J, with 16 bases in between. The CDR3 has 16 amino acids. The CDR3 nucleotides read TGTGCCAGCAGCCAACCTCTACTAGGACGCCCAGATACGCAGTATTTT. As protein: CASSQPLLGRPDTQYF.

This clonotype has a count of ten or more. As an off-target read in a library built for alpha chains, this beta chain has a frequency of little significance. The CDR3 sequence: CASSPGQAGSGNTIYF. The CDR3 DNA sequence: TGTGCCAGCAGCCCCGGACAGGCGGGCTCTGGAAACACCATATATTTT. The rearrangement links TRBV7-6 to TRBJ1-3, with 7 positions matching TRBD1. CDR3 size: 16 residues. CDR1 and CDR2 from the germline V gene are SGHVS and FNYEAQ. V gave up 5 bases and J gave up 0 bases; unmatched junction bases: 7.

This clonotype was picked up a small number of times. This beta chain is an unintended read in a library built for alpha chains; its size means little. The chain carries TRBV27 and TRBJ2-3; a weak D match, TRBD2 (7 bases). This CDR3 has 15 amino acids. Germline V CDR1 and CDR2: MNHEY, SMNVEV (reference sequence). V was pared by 2 bases and J by 3 bases, with 12 bases between. The CDR3 DNA reads TGTGCCAGCAGTTTACGGGGGGCGCATACAGATACGCAGTATTTT. Protein product: CASSLRGAHTDTQYF.

In this sample, this clonotype turned up many times. This beta chain is off target for a library built for alpha chains, so its abundance means little. The chain is built from TRBV11-1 and TRBJ2-3, with D perhaps TRBD2 (5 bases). The CDR3 is made up of 15 amino acids. Trimming stripped 1 base from V and 6 bases from J, with 14 bases between. Looked up from germline, CDR1 is SGHAT and CDR2 is FQDESV (reference sequence). In nucleotides, the CDR3 is TGTGCCAGCAGCTTAGTGAGCCCTGGGAGTGATACGCAGTATTTT. This gives the protein CASSLVSPGSDTQYF.

This clonotype was detected ten times or more. Since it is a stray read in a library aimed at alpha chains, this beta chain has a size that is not meaningful. This chain links TRBV7-2 with TRBJ1-1; 7 bases line up with TRBD1. V was pared by 4 bases and J by 3 bases, with 5 bases of the junction left unmatched. The CDR3 has 14 residues. Germline values: CDR1 SGHTA, CDR2 FQGNSA. The CDR3 reads CASSWQGDDTEAFF. The DNA of the CDR3 is TGTGCCAGCAGCTGGCAGGGGGATGACACTGAAGCTTTCTTT.

This clonotype was detected many times. This beta chain was picked up by a library intended for alpha chains and is off target, so its count carries little meaning. The chain recombines TRBV29-1 with TRBJ2-7; perhaps D is TRBD1 or TRBD2 (5 bases each). Germline loops: CDR1 SQVTM, CDR2 ANQGSEA. The V end was cut by 7 bases, the J end by 0 bases, with 16 bases between. This CDR3 region has 14 residues. The CDR3 region has the DNA TGCAGCGCCAGACCGGGGCTCAGCTCCTACGAGCAGTACTTC. As protein: CSARPGLSSYEQYF.

This clonotype was counted ten times or more. The library was prepared for alpha chains; this beta chain is a stray read, so its frequency means little. The rearrangement joins TRBV29-1 to TRBJ1-1; D not certain. This CDR3 spans 14 amino acids. Germline lookup yields CDR1 SQVTM and CDR2 ANQGSEA. V was pared by 7 bases and J by 0 bases, with 15 bases between. DNA for the CDR3: TGCAGCGCCACGGCCCTGCTTATGAACACTGAAGCTTTCTTT. Encoded protein: CSATALLMNTEAFF.

In its sample, this clonotype was seen many times. For a library built for alpha chains, this beta chain is a stray read; little rests on its size. The chain combines TRBV2 with TRBJ2-2, with 11 bases matching TRBD2. The CDR3 runs to 14 residues. After removal of 9 bases from V and 6 bases from J, the junction contained 6 bases not matched to a gene. Germline CDR1 reads SNHLY; CDR2 reads FYNNEI. This CDR3 reads CARRTSGSSGELFF. In DNA, the CDR3 is TGTGCCAGGAGGACTAGCGGGTCGTCCGGGGAGCTGTTTTTT.

Comment on this clonotype: This beta chain is off target for a library built for alpha chains, so its abundance means little. The chain combines TRBV11-2 with TRBJ2-2; D not resolved. The germline gives CDR1 SGHAT, CDR2 FQNNGV. With 5 bases removed from V and 3 bases from J, the gap between germline ends came to 13 bases. This CDR3 is built from 15 residues. CDR3 bases: TGTGCCAGCAGCCGACGCGACGGATACACCGGGGAGCTGTTTTTT. Amino acids: CASSRRDGYTGELFF.

This clonotype was seen repeatedly, ten times or more. A library prepared for alpha chains yielded this beta chain as an off-target read; its size is of little meaning. The chain couples TRBV14 to TRBJ2-1, with 9 positions matching TRBD2. Germline V gene data show CDR1 as SGHDN and CDR2 as FVKESK. The CDR3 contains 14 residues. The trim removed 5 bases at V and 2 bases at J, leaving 1 base unmatched. The DNA for the CDR3 is TGTGCCAGCAGCAGGACTAGCGCCTACAATGAGCAGTTCTTC. Its translation is CASSRTSAYNEQFF.

This clonotype showed up many times. Since the library was made to target alpha chains, this beta chain is a stray read and its abundance is not meaningful. The chain uses TRBV30 and TRBJ2-3, with 11 nucleotides matching TRBD2. The germline V gene encodes CDR1 GTSNPN and CDR2 SVGIG (reference sequence). The CDR3 totals 15 residues. The V and J ends lost 2 bases and 6 bases, in that order; junction bases with no gene match: 7. The CDR3 reads CAWSLAGGGGDTQYF. CDR3 coding DNA: TGTGCCTGGAGTCTAGCGGGGGGCGGAGGGGATACGCAGTATTTT.

This clonotype has a count of ten or more. This beta chain was picked up by a library intended for alpha chains and is off target, so its count carries little meaning. The chain couples TRBV10-3 to TRBJ2-7; unclear D gene. CDR1 is ENHRY, CDR2 SYGVKD, per germline. This CDR3 comprises 14 residues. With 3 bases removed from V and 3 bases from J, the gap between germline ends came to 12 bases. CDR3 residues: CAISDSVTFYEQYV. CDR3 DNA: TGTGCCATCAGTGACTCCGTTACTTTCTACGAGCAGTACGTC.

In its sample, this clonotype was seen many times. For a library built for alpha chains, this beta chain is a stray read; little rests on its size. The chain has TRBV6-2 or TRBV6-3 and TRBJ2-2; D possibly matches TRBD1 or TRBD2 (5 bases each). Per the germline V gene, CDR1 is MNHEY and CDR2 is SVGEGT. The V end was cut by 0 bases, the J end by 6 bases, with 14 bases between. The CDR3 is 16 residues long. Here the CDR3 DNA reads TGTGCCAGCAGTTACTCGGGGACGTCATTTGCCGGGGAGCTGTTTTTT. It translates to CASSYSGTSFAGELFF.

Ten or more counts support this clonotype. Because the library targeted alpha chains, this beta chain is an off-target read whose size means little. The chain links TRBV23-1 to TRBJ2-7; no clear D gene. TRBV23-1 is an ORF, with its function uncertain. This CDR3 spans 17 amino acids. Trimming cost V 2 bases and J 1 base, with 18 bases left between them. The chain's CDR3 is CASSQTPRRKTSYEQYV. Written as DNA, the CDR3 is TGCGCCAGCAGTCAAACCCCGCGACGAAAGACATCCTACGAGCAGTACGTC.

This clonotype was recorded at least ten times. Because the library targeted alpha chains, this beta chain is an off-target read whose size means little. V and J are TRBV5-4 and TRBJ2-5, with 9 bases aligning to TRBD2. This CDR3 contains 15 residues. V was clipped by 1 base and J by 3 bases; unmatched bases: 4. Germline V gene data show CDR1 as SGHNT and CDR2 as YYREEE (reference sequence). The CDR3 here is CASSLWSSGKETQYF. The CDR3 DNA sequence: TGTGCCAGCAGCTTGTGGTCTAGCGGGAAAGAGACCCAGTACTTC. The whole variable domain, filled in from reference TRBV5-4 and TRBJ2-5, reads ETGVTQSPTHLIKTRGQQVTLRCSSQSGHNTVSWYQQALGQGPQFIFQYYREEENGRGNFPPRFSGLQFPNYSSELNVNALELDDSALYLCASSLWSSGKETQYFGPGTRLLVL.

This clonotype showed up many times. A library made for alpha chains picked up this beta chain off target, so its size means little. The rearrangement joins TRBV9 to TRBJ2-3; weak D call: TRBD1 (5 bases). From germline, CDR1 is SGDLS and CDR2 YYNGEE. The ends were cut back, 0 bases at V and 0 bases at J, with 11 bases in the middle. The CDR3 has 16 residues. The CDR3 DNA follows: TGTGCCAGCAGCGTAGGTATAGGGGTTAGCACAGATACGCAGTATTTT. It encodes CASSVGIGVSTDTQYF.

A note on this clonotype: This may come from a read error, since a much larger clone is one base off. This beta chain came through as a stray read in a library set up for alpha chains, and its size says little. The V and J genes are TRBV7-2 and TRBJ2-7, with 9 nucleotides matching TRBD1. The V and J ends lost 5 bases and 6 bases, in that order; junction bases with no gene match: 2. The length of the CDR3 is 12 residues. Germline V gene data show CDR1 as SGHTA and CDR2 as FQGNSA. The CDR3 loop is CASSRTGVEQYF. In DNA, the CDR3 is TGTGCCAGCAGCCGGACAGGGGTCGAGCAGTACTTC.

This clonotype was counted at least ten times. This beta chain is a stray sequence in a library constructed for alpha chains; its clone size is not meaningful. V gene TRBV5-1 combines with J gene TRBJ2-3; D uncertain. Between the trimmed V and J ends, which lost 2 bases and 0 bases, there was a span of 1 base. CDR1 and CDR2 (germline): SGHRS, YFSETQ. The CDR3 runs to 12 residues. CDR3 sequence reads: CASSFSTDTQYF. The DNA for the CDR3 is TGCGCCAGCAGCTTTAGCACAGATACGCAGTATTTT.

In its sample, this clonotype was seen many times. For a library built for alpha chains, this beta chain is a stray read; little rests on its size. This chain connects TRBV4-1 to TRBJ1-2; D may be TRBD1 (5 bases). Trimming stripped 0 bases from V and 3 bases from J, with 11 bases between. Germline CDR1 is MGHRA and CDR2 is YSYEKL. CDR3 length equals 15 residues. CDR3: CASSQDRDRHYGYTF. DNA of the CDR3: TGCGCCAGCAGCCAAGATAGGGACCGCCACTATGGCTACACCTTC.

In this sample, this clonotype turned up many times. This beta chain slipped into a library made for alpha chains as a stray read, so its size is not meaningful. This chain uses TRBV25-1 with TRBJ2-5; unclear D gene. This CDR3 is 13 amino acids long. CDR1 MGHDK and CDR2 SYGVNS come from the germline V gene. V was clipped by 7 bases and J by 1 base, with 10 bases between them. The CDR3 protein is CASTEASQETQYF. In DNA form, the CDR3 reads TGTGCCAGCACAGAAGCCAGCCAAGAGACCCAGTACTTC. The full variable domain, completed using reference TRBV25-1 and TRBJ2-5, is EADIYQTPRYLVIGTGKKITLECSQTMGHDKMYWYQQDPGMELHLIHYSYGVNSTEKGDLSSESTVSRIRTEHFPLTLESARPSHTSQYLCASTEASQETQYFGPGTRLLVL.

This clonotype occurred many times. With the library built for alpha chains, this beta chain is off target and its frequency is not meaningful. The gene calls are TRBV7-8 and TRBJ1-5, with 7 positions matching TRBD1. CDR3 length: 14 residues. The V segment lost 5 bases and the J segment 6 bases; nucleotides outside the gene matches: 7. Germline lookup yields CDR1 SGHVS and CDR2 FQNEAQ. In DNA, the CDR3 is TGTGCCAGCAGCCGATTACAGGGGACTCAGCCCCAGCATTTT. Amino acid sequence: CASSRLQGTQPQHF.

This clonotype appeared many times. This beta chain lies outside the target of a library built for alpha chains; its clone size means little. Here the CDR3 DNA reads TGCAGCGTGATGGGACTAGCGGGAGGAGGGACCGGGGAGCTGTTTTTT. Protein product: CSVMGLAGGGTGELFF. This sequence joins TRBV29-1 and TRBJ2-2; 15 nucleotides match TRBD2. In germline, CDR1 is SQVTM, CDR2 ANQGSEA. The CDR3 extends over 16 amino acids. J was trimmed by 5 bases and V by 6 bases; bases with no gene match: 7.